This record covers a single TCR beta chain. Its antigen remains unknown. The sample belongs to a study of OX40 agonist ivuxolimab in advanced cancers. Study-wide background: Patients were dosed intravenously with ivuxolimab at 0.01 to 10 mg/kg every 2 weeks. Anti-PD-1, anti-PD-L1 or anti-CTLA-4 therapy given earlier was allowed, and approximately 40% had some.

Findings and limits, study-wide: Some patients who did not respond also had low normalized T-cell clonal expansion.

The V segment lost 4 bases and the J segment 0 bases; nucleotides outside the gene matches: 7. This CDR3 region has 16 residues. Germline V gives CDR1 SGHRS, CDR2 YFSETQ. Method: immunoSEQ multiplex PCR; TCRdb's copy keeps in-frame clones and lacks some. The sample lists about 110,000 clones, roughly 90% occurring once. The receptor was isolated from an adult with an advanced solid tumor such as melanoma, head and neck, liver or kidney cancer. The sample consisted of CD4+ or CD8+ T cells sorted from blood, taken in a trial of the OX40 agonist ivuxolimab. The chain has TRBV5-1 and TRBJ1-1, with 9 nucleotides matching TRBD1. The CDR3 nucleotides are TGCGCCAGCAGCCCGGAGGGACAGGGCCTGAACACTGAAGCTTTCTTT. Encoded protein: CASSPEGQGLNTEAFF.